This T cell receptor beta chain was observed in a study of CD8 T cells in Susac syndrome (dated by TCRdb to the late 2010s). Concerning the study at large: The study used repertoire sequencing to test whether antigen drove CD8+ T cell activation and differentiation in Susac syndrome.

Peripheral blood CD8+ and CD4+ T cells from healthy donors, Susac syndrome patients and multiple sclerosis patients were profiled by high-throughput TCR beta sequencing. The healthy donors served as controls matched for age and sex. Bulk CD8+ and CD4+ T cells were purified magnetically by negative isolation, whereas CD8+ TEMRA cells were enriched by FACS. Blood was collected in EDTA tubes and processed within 24 hours, with PBMCs isolated through density gradient centrifugation. PBMCs intended for TCR sequencing were cryopreserved in liquid nitrogen and were subsequently thawed in a 37 degrees C water bath. A purity of at least 90% was achieved for sorted or isolated CD4+, CD8+ and CD8+ TEMRA cells. Here is what the overall study found, with its caveats: The number of individuals in the TCR sequencing and HLA analysis was acknowledged as relatively small.

RNA was extracted with the RNeasy kit and about 0.5 to 1 ug was reverse transcribed using random hexamers. TCR beta CDR3 regions were amplified with the immunoSEQ multiplex PCR assay covering 54 Vbeta and 13 Jbeta segments. Bias from PCR amplification was corrected by using a synthetic template baseline for primer optimization and for computational correction. The authors' analysis ran thus. Reads were annotated to V, D and J genes per IMGT and analyzed with immunoSEQ Analyzer, keeping only productive sequences. To calculate clonality, Shannon entropy was normalized by log2 of the number of productive unique sequences and then subtracted from one. For each patient and control, public and private clones were evaluated within the 100 most prevalent clones. A clone was defined as Susac-specific if it was absent from the healthy and MS cohorts, from some 1,100 published viral clones and from other ImmuneACCESS disease sequences. TCRdb reanalyzed the raw reads on its own, using fastp at Q25 for trimming and MiXCR for clone calling, and kept in-frame beta chains. Every distinct CDR3 protein forms one entry, paired with its most common genes and DNA. The V and J calls shown here were made by TCRdb, not taken from the authors' results. A total of roughly 190,000 distinct CDR3 sequences appear in this sample, 85% to 95% of them only once. The ten largest make up 0.1% of the sample.

Deletion took 3 bases off V and 6 bases off J, with a span of 9 bases between the germline ends. The CDR3 holds 13 amino acids from the cysteine to the phenylalanine. The kept DNA is CDR3 alone, 39 bases in frame from the first base. CDR1 and CDR2, per the germline V gene, are KGHSH and LQKENI. About this clonotype: The specificity of this receptor is unknown. Nothing much larger sits one base from this clone, and base qualities are not available.

The V gene is TRBV18 and the J gene is TRBJ2-1; no D gene call is confident. Input material: CD4+ T cells from PBMCs. The TCR comes from a human donor in good health. Read as DNA, the sequence is TGTGCCAGCTCACCTAGGAATGCCAATGAGCAGTTCTTC. Its translation is CASSPRNANEQFF.